This T cell receptor (beta chain) stems from a study of blood T cell repertoires in COVID-19. TCRdb keeps only in-frame clones here, not all; method: immunoSEQ multiplex PCR. The sample has 110,000 to 150,000 clones, about 85% seen once; the top ten hold about 6.1%. Germline V lookup: CDR1 LNHDA, CDR2 SQIVND (reference sequence). This CDR3 contains 14 residues. The germline V and J ends were trimmed by 10 bases and 1 base, with 16 bases remaining between them. The V gene is TRBV19, the J gene TRBJ1-1, with D tentatively TRBD1 (6 bases). Sequencing was performed on PBMCs or T cells enriched from blood (not recorded which). The TCR sequence derives from a woman in her forties who had recovered from COVID-19. The CDR3 sequence is CATRLGGENTEAFF. DNA of the CDR3: TGTGCCACTAGATTAGGGGGTGAGAACACTGAAGCTTTCTTT.